The 4 T cell receptor beta chains in this list originate from one sample, sequenced in a study of T cells after posttransplantation cyclophosphamide. Measured with immunoSEQ multiplex PCR; TCRdb has only the in-frame clones, and not every one. The sample carries about 40,000 clones, roughly 88% recorded once. Busulfan-fludarabine conditioning, marrow transplant, and cyclophosphamide on days +3 and +4 were administered. Source: PBMCs, taken about 64 days after allogeneic stem cell transplant with posttransplant cyclophosphamide. Source of these receptors: a male patient in his sixties who received an allogeneic stem cell transplant from a related donor and was CMV-positive. T cells may partly derive from the graft donor.

The V gene is TRBV6-6, the J gene TRBJ2-2; a weak D match, TRBD1 (5 bases). Trimming removed 6 bases at V and 1 base at J, with 9 bases between. This CDR3 contains 14 residues. The germline V gene encodes CDR1 MNHNY and CDR2 SVGAGI (reference sequence). The CDR3 loop reads CASRRQGNTGELFF. The CDR3 nucleotides read TGTGCCAGCAGACGCCAGGGGAACACCGGGGAGCTGTTTTTT.

This chain uses TRBV10-1 with TRBJ1-1; D not resolved. The CDR3 has 10 amino acids. With 9 bases removed from V and 2 bases from J, the gap between germline ends came to 4 bases. CDR1 is WNHNN, CDR2 SYGVQD, per germline (reference sequence). CDR3 sequence (DNA): TGCGCCAGAACTAACACTGAAGCTTTCTTT. Encoded protein: CARTNTEAFF.

The CDR3 DNA sequence: TGTGCCAGCAGCTCCGGCGCTCGGGTGGCCAGAGACTATGGCTACACCTTC. This translates into CASSSGARVARDYGYTF. The chain has TRBV7-8 and TRBJ1-2; D remains ambiguous. The germline V gene encodes CDR1 SGHVS and CDR2 FQNEAQ. The CDR3 has 17 amino acids. Trimming removed 4 bases from V and 3 bases from J, with 21 bases in between.

The chain joins TRBV7-8 to TRBJ2-7, with 7 bases matching TRBD1. The CDR3 is 15 amino acids. Germline CDR1 and CDR2: SGHVS and FQNEAQ. Losses at the gene ends were 4 bases for V and 4 bases for J; bases not matched to a gene: 10. Here the CDR3 reads CASSSIQGPKYEQYF. For the CDR3, the DNA is TGTGCCAGCAGCTCAATACAGGGGCCGAAATACGAGCAGTACTTC.